Listed here are 28 T cell receptor beta chains from one sample, sequenced in a study of CD8 T cells in ankylosing spondylitis. These receptors have no known antigen. TCRdb reprocessed the 5' RACE reads with MiXCR, giving one entry per CDR3 protein. This table holds approximately 150,000 distinct CDR3 sequences, roughly a sixth found once. Overall study results and limits: Apparently characteristic of ankylosing spondylitis blood was a TCR beta motif (roughly 8 highly homologous variants).

The specimen was blood, either unsorted or a sorted T cell fraction (not recorded which). These receptor sequences come from a male donor with ankylosing spondylitis.

This clonotype has at least ten counts. The gene calls are TRBV15 and TRBJ1-5, with no clear D. CDR3 size: 14 residues. Germline loops: CDR1 LNHNV, CDR2 YYDKDF (reference sequence). V dropped 3 bases and J dropped 6 bases, with 12 bases sitting between them. For the CDR3, the DNA is TGTGCCACCAGCAGTCAAGGCTGGGGTCAGCCCCAGCATTTT. Translating it yields CATSSQGWGQPQHF. The full variable domain, its missing parts supplied by reference TRBV15 and TRBJ1-5, is DAMVIQNPRYQVTQFGKPVTLSCSQTLNHNVMYWYQQKSSQAPKLLFHYYDKDFNNEADTPDNFQSRRPNTSFCFLDIRSPGLGDTAMYLCATSSQGWGQPQHFGDGTRLSIL.

This clonotype appeared a few times. The chain uses TRBV4-2 and TRBJ2-7; no clear D gene. The CDR3 sequence is 14 residues long. Germline values: CDR1 LGHNA, CDR2 YNFKEQ. V was trimmed by 3 bases and J by 5 bases, leaving 14 bases between them. Here the CDR3 reads CASSHRIGHNEQYF. The CDR3 DNA reads TGTGCCAGCAGCCATAGAATTGGCCATAACGAGCAGTACTTC.

The chain carries TRBV27 and TRBJ1-2; D uncertain. This CDR3 comprises 13 residues. Germline CDR1 MNHEY, CDR2 SMNVEV (reference sequence). Trimming shortened V by 2 bases and J by 0 bases, and 4 bases separated the two germline ends. The DNA for the CDR3 is TGTGCCAGCAGTTTAAATCCTAACTATGGCTACACCTTC. It codes for CASSLNPNYGYTF.

This sequence joins TRBV11-2 and TRBJ2-1; TRBD1 aligns across 10 bases. Germline V lookup: CDR1 SGHAT, CDR2 FQNNGV. The CDR3 consists of 20 residues. V lost 4 bases, J lost 9 bases, and 24 bases stayed unmatched. CDR3 DNA: TGTGCCAGCAGCTACAATACCGGGACAGGGGCGAATTTGAGGACGGGTGAGCAGTTCTTC. It specifies CASSYNTGTGANLRTGEQFF.

In this sample, this clonotype turned up many times. This sequence joins TRBV27 and TRBJ2-7, with TRBD2 as a possible D gene (6 bases). This CDR3 comprises 14 residues. Trimming removed 7 bases at V and 7 bases at J, with 20 bases between. CDR1 is MNHEY and CDR2 is SMNVEV in the germline V gene (reference sequence). The chain's CDR3 is CASKASGLNREQYF. The CDR3 nucleotides read TGTGCCAGCAAAGCCTCCGGACTAAACAGGGAGCAGTACTTC.

The chain employs TRBV29-1 and TRBJ2-7; 8 bases map to TRBD2. Germline V CDR1 and CDR2: SQVTM, ANQGSEA. Trimming took 3 bases from V and 2 from J; bases not matched to a gene: 3. This CDR3 spans 13 amino acids. The CDR3: CSVDTGGAYEQYF. CDR3 DNA sequence: TGCAGCGTTGATACGGGAGGGGCCTACGAGCAGTACTTC.

This clonotype has only a few counts. This chain connects TRBV19 to TRBJ2-1, with 10 bases fitting TRBD2. With V trimmed by 8 bases and J by 5 bases, 12 bases remained unmatched. The CDR3 has 16 residues. Germline V gene sequence: CDR1 LNHDA, CDR2 SQIVND (reference sequence). CDR3 sequence (DNA): TGTGCCAGTGCCGGGACTCTAGCGGGAGTCCACAATGAGCAGTTCTTC. Amino acid sequence: CASAGTLAGVHNEQFF.

This clonotype was detected a few times. The chain carries TRBV2 and TRBJ2-7; no reliable D call. CDR1 and CDR2 from the germline V gene are SNHLY and FYNNEI. The V end lost 3 bases, the J end lost 0 bases, and 9 bases lay between the germline ends. The CDR3 length is 14 residues. This CDR3 is CASSDGPSSYEQYF. In DNA, the CDR3 is TGTGCCAGCAGTGACGGGCCCAGCTCCTACGAGCAGTACTTC.

This clonotype was seen many times. The J gene is TRBJ2-3, the V gene TRBV12-3 or TRBV12-4; no reliable D call. CDR3 length equals 13 residues. The V end was cut by 6 bases, the J end by 4 bases, with 11 bases between. The CDR3 here is CASSLGGADTQYF. The CDR3 DNA sequence: TGTGCCAGCAGCCTCGGTGGGGCAGATACGCAGTATTTT.

The V call is TRBV24-1, the J call TRBJ2-1, with a weak D call TRBD1 (6 bases). V lost 3 bases to trimming and J lost 5 bases, with 16 bases between them. Germline V gene data show CDR1 as KGHDR and CDR2 as SFDVKD. The CDR3 has 16 residues. This CDR3 reads CATSDVGQGLNNEQFF. CDR3 coding DNA: TGTGCCACCAGTGATGTTGGGCAGGGGTTAAACAATGAGCAGTTCTTC.

This chain joins TRBV5-6 and TRBJ1-5, with a tentative D call TRBD1 (6 bases). V lost 3 bases to trimming and J lost 6 bases, with 16 bases between them. This CDR3 has 15 residues. Looked up from germline, CDR1 is SGHDT and CDR2 is YYEEEE. CDR3 sequence: CASSWGPGRGQPQHF. The CDR3 DNA reads TGTGCCAGCAGCTGGGGGCCGGGACGCGGTCAGCCCCAGCATTTT. Looking up the rest from reference TRBV5-6 and TRBJ1-5 gives the full variable domain: DAGVTQSPTHLIKTRGQQVTLRCSPKSGHDTVSWYQQALGQGPQFIFQYYEEEERQRGNFPDRFSGHQFPNYSSELNVNALLLGDSALYLCASSWGPGRGQPQHFGDGTRLSIL.

This clonotype was recorded many times. V usage is TRBV20-1 and J usage is TRBJ2-1; D gene uncertain. With 5 bases removed from V and 4 bases from J, the gap between germline ends came to 15 bases. CDR1 is DFQATT, CDR2 SNEGSKA, per germline (reference sequence). The CDR3 spans 14 residues. The CDR3 here is CSALGIGLYNEQFF. CDR3 DNA: TGCAGTGCTTTAGGAATAGGGTTATACAATGAGCAGTTCTTC.

This clonotype was seen at least ten times. V gene TRBV29-1 combines with J gene TRBJ2-2, with D perhaps given as TRBD1 or TRBD2 (5 bases each). V was pared by 3 bases and J by 4 bases, with 6 bases between. CDR3 size: 12 residues. CDR1 is SQVTM and CDR2 is ANQGSEA in the germline V gene. DNA of the CDR3: TGCAGCGTTGAGAGGGGCACCGGGGAGCTGTTTTTT. Its protein is CSVERGTGELFF.

The chain couples TRBV7-8 to TRBJ2-1, with D possibly matching TRBD2 (6 bases). CDR3 length equals 17 residues. Between the trimmed V and J ends, which lost 4 bases and 8 bases, there was a span of 24 bases. In germline, CDR1 is SGHVS, CDR2 FQNEAQ. The CDR3 spells CASSYSRTTTFQDEQFF. The CDR3 coding sequence is TGTGCCAGCAGCTACTCTAGGACTACCACGTTTCAGGATGAGCAGTTCTTC.

The table lists this clonotype with a few counts. The CDR3 sequence is CSPWASYNEQFF. CDR3 nucleotide sequence: TGCTCCCCGTGGGCCTCCTACAATGAGCAGTTCTTC. The gene calls are TRBV20-1 and TRBJ2-1; D is uncertain. The CDR3 length is 12 residues. Germline V CDR1 and CDR2: DFQATT, SNEGSKA (reference sequence).

This rearrangement joins TRBV29-1 to TRBJ2-3; 7 bases are shared with TRBD2. J lost 2 bases, V lost 7 bases, and 12 bases had no gene match. The CDR3 loop spans 15 amino acids. Germline loops: CDR1 SQVTM, CDR2 ANQGSEA. The CDR3 here is CSAQTPLALTDTQYF. DNA of the CDR3: TGCAGCGCCCAGACCCCACTAGCGCTCACAGATACGCAGTATTTT.

The chain recombines TRBV20-1 with TRBJ2-2; D remains unclear. Germline-derived CDR1 and CDR2 are DFQATT and SNEGSKA (reference sequence). With 4 bases removed from V and 0 bases from J, the gap between germline ends came to 9 bases. The CDR3 is made up of 14 amino acids. The CDR3 loop reads CSAMANANTGELFF. The CDR3 DNA reads as TGCAGTGCTATGGCGAACGCGAACACCGGGGAGCTGTTTTTT.

This clonotype has a handful of counts. This chain uses TRBV29-1 with TRBJ2-2, with TRBD2 matching over 10 bases. The junction had 6 bases not matched to a gene; V was cut back by 6 bases and J by 5 bases. The length of the CDR3 is 14 residues. CDR1 and CDR2 (germline): SQVTM, ANQGSEA. CDR3 loop: CSVLAGKGTGELFF. DNA for the CDR3: TGCAGCGTACTAGCGGGAAAAGGAACCGGGGAGCTGTTTTTT.

The chain combines TRBV2 with TRBJ2-7; D is ambiguous. The CDR3 covers 16 residues. V was shortened by 2 bases and J by 2 bases, with 16 bases between the two germline ends. The germline CDR1 and CDR2 sequences are SNHLY and FYNNEI. The CDR3 DNA reads as TGTGCCAGCAGTGAAAGGGTAAGGCTACCCCCCTACGAGCAGTACTTC. It is translated as CASSERVRLPPYEQYF.

A few counts support this clonotype. J is TRBJ2-2 and V is TRBV7-6; 9 nucleotides line up with TRBD2. V shed 3 bases, J shed 6 bases, and the junction held 5 bases outside the gene matches. The CDR3 totals 15 residues. The germline gives CDR1 SGHVS, CDR2 FNYEAQ. The CDR3 protein is CASSFGTSIAGELFF. The CDR3 nucleotides are TGTGCCAGCAGCTTCGGGACTAGCATTGCCGGGGAGCTGTTTTTT.

In its sample, this clonotype was seen a few times. The chain is built from TRBV2 and TRBJ1-1; D perhaps matches TRBD1 (5 bases). V was pared by 7 bases and J by 3 bases, with 12 bases between. Per germline, CDR1 SNHLY and CDR2 FYNNEI. The CDR3 has 13 amino acids. The CDR3 region has the DNA TGTGCCAGCAAGATCGACAGTTACACTGAAGCTTTCTTT. Its protein is CASKIDSYTEAFF.

The V and J genes are TRBV7-9 and TRBJ2-7, with 12 positions matching TRBD1. The germline V gene has CDR1 SEHNR and CDR2 FQNEAQ (reference sequence). CDR3 length: 16 amino acids. V lost 8 bases, J lost 2 bases, and 10 bases stayed unmatched. The CDR3 spells CASFGTGGKNAYEQYF. DNA of the CDR3: TGTGCCAGCTTCGGGACAGGGGGCAAAAATGCCTACGAGCAGTACTTC. The variable domain in full, with the rest retrieved from reference TRBV7-9 and TRBJ2-7, is DTGVSQNPRHKITKRGQNVTFRCDPISEHNRLYWYRQTLGQGPEFLTYFQNEAQLEKSRLLSDRFSAERPKGSFSTLEIQRTEQGDSAMYLCASFGTGGKNAYEQYFGPGTRLTVT.

J is TRBJ2-6 and V is TRBV2; 12 nucleotides align to TRBD1. From germline, CDR1 is SNHLY and CDR2 FYNNEI. The CDR3 has 18 residues. V shed 5 bases, J shed 4 bases, and the junction held 9 bases outside the gene matches. The CDR3 spells CASSSGGTGGEGANVLTF. For the CDR3, the DNA is TGTGCCAGCAGTTCCGGGGGGACAGGGGGCGAAGGGGCCAACGTCCTGACTTTC.

This clonotype has a single count. The chain employs TRBV12-3 or TRBV12-4 and TRBJ2-7; 8 bases align to TRBD2. This CDR3 has 14 residues. The J segment lost 2 bases and the V segment lost 4 bases, leaving 4 bases of the junction unmatched. The chain's CDR3 is CASSWASGPYEQYF. The CDR3 DNA reads as TGTGCCAGCAGTTGGGCTAGCGGGCCCTACGAGCAGTACTTC.

This clonotype was counted between two and nine times. The V call is TRBV5-1, the J call TRBJ2-7, with D possibly matching TRBD1 (5 bases). Trimming took off 4 bases at V and 2 bases at J, with 10 bases between the two ends. This CDR3 is 13 amino acids long. CDR1 and CDR2 (germline): SGHRS, YFSETQ. Written as DNA, the CDR3 is TGCGCCAGCAGCCGGACACCCGCCTACGAGCAGTACTTC. Encoded protein: CASSRTPAYEQYF. The full variable domain, its missing parts supplied by reference TRBV5-1 and TRBJ2-7, is KAGVTQTPRYLIKTRGQQVTLSCSPISGHRSVSWYQQTPGQGLQFLFEYFSETQRNKGNFPGRFSGRQFSNSRSEMNVSTLELGDSALYLCASSRTPAYEQYFGPGTRLTVT.

This clonotype showed up just a few times. The V call is TRBV9, the J call TRBJ1-1; D is unresolved. Trimming cost V 0 bases and J 11 bases, with 11 bases left between them. The CDR3 totals 12 residues. Germline CDR1 and CDR2: SGDLS and YYNGEE. CDR3: CASSVDGLTAFF. CDR3 sequence (DNA): TGTGCCAGCAGCGTAGACGGGCTGACGGCTTTCTTT.

In this sample, this clonotype turned up a few times. The CDR3 loop is CASSYYRVGGELFF. The CDR3 region has the DNA TGTGCCAGCAGTTACTACAGGGTCGGCGGGGAGCTGTTTTTT. The chain carries TRBV6-2 or TRBV6-3 and TRBJ2-2; perhaps TRBD1 as D (6 bases). With 1 base removed from V and 7 bases from J, the gap between germline ends came to 10 bases. CDR3 length equals 14 residues. CDR1 MNHEY and CDR2 SVGEGT come from the germline V gene.

J is TRBJ2-3 and V is TRBV7-9, with D perhaps TRBD2 (5 bases). Between the trimmed V and J ends, which lost 1 base and 5 bases, there was a span of 13 bases. CDR1 is SEHNR, CDR2 FQNEAQ, per germline (reference sequence). The CDR3 is 15 residues long. The CDR3, as DNA: TGTGCCAGCAGCTTAGTACCGGCGGGCCTAGATACGCAGTATTTT. Translated: CASSLVPAGLDTQYF.